This T cell receptor beta chain was sequenced for a study of blood T cell repertoires in COVID-19. Study details: Some COVID-19 samples were acute and others convalescent; all came from the United States, Italy and Spain. PBMCs, B-cell-depleted T cells, or T cells were the source of the cDNA or gDNA that made up the material.

The germline V gene has CDR1 LNHNV and CDR2 YYDKDF (reference sequence). The CDR3 is 14 amino acids. V dropped 0 bases and J dropped 9 bases, with 14 bases sitting between them. In the authors' methods: Using reference gene primer amplification, nucleated cell counts were estimated. Produced via immunoSEQ multiplex PCR; TCRdb's table is partial and in-frame only. Clone size and the V and J calls come from that table; the DNA yielded D and trimming. The table has about 270,000 clones, around nine tenths seen once; the top ten hold around 8.8%. Sequenced input: peripheral blood. The clonotype originates from a man aged 35-49 years with active or convalescent COVID-19. The V and J genes are TRBV15 and TRBJ2-5, with TRBD2 as a possible D gene (5 bases). In DNA form, the CDR3 reads TGTGCCACCAGCAGAGATTCGGGGTTCGGGGCCCAGTACTTC. Amino acids: CATSRDSGFGAQYF.